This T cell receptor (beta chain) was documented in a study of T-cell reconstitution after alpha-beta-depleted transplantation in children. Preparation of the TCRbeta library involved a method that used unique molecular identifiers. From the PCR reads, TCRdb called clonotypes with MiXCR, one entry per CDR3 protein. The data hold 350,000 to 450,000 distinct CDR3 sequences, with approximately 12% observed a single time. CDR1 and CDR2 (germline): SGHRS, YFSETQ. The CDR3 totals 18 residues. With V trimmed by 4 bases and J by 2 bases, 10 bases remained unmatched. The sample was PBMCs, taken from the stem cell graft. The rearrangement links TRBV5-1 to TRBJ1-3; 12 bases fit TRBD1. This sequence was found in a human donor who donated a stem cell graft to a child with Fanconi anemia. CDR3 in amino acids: CASSPGQGAPPAGNTIYF. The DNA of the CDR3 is TGCGCCAGCAGCCCGGGACAGGGGGCGCCTCCGGCTGGAAACACCATATATTTT.